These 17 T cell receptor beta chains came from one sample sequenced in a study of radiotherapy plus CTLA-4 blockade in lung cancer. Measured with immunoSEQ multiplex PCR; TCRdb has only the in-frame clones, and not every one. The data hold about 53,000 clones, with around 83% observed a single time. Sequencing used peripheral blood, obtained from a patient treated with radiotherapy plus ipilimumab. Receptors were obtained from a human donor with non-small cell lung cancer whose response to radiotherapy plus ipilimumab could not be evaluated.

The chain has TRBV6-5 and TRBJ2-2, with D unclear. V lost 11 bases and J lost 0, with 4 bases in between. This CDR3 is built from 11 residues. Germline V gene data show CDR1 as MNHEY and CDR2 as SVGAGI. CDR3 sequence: CAASNTGELFF. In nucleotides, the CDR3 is TGTGCCGCGTCGAACACCGGGGAGCTGTTTTTT.

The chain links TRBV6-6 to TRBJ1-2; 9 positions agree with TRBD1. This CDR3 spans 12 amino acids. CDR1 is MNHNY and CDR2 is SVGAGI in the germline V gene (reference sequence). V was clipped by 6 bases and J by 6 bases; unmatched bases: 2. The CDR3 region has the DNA TGTGCCAGCAGAAGACAGGGGGATGGCTACACCTTC. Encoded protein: CASRRQGDGYTF.

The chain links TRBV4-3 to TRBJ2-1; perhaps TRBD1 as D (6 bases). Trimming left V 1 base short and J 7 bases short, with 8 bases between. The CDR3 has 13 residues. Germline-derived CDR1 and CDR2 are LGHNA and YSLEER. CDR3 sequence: CASSQGQGNEQFF. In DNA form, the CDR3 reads TGCGCCAGCAGCCAAGGCCAGGGGAATGAGCAGTTCTTC.

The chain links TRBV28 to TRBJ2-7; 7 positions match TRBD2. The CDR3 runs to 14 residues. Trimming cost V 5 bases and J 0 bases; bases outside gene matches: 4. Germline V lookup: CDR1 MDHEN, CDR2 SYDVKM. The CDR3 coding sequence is TGTGCCAGCAGTCCAGCGGGGATCTCCTACGAGCAGTACTTC. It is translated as CASSPAGISYEQYF.

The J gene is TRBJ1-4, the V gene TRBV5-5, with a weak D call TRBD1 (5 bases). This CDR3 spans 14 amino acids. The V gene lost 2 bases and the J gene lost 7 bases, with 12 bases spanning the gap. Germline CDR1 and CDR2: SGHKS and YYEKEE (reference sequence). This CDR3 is CASSLGQGGEKLFF. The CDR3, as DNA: TGTGCCAGCAGCTTAGGGCAGGGTGGTGAAAAACTGTTTTTT.

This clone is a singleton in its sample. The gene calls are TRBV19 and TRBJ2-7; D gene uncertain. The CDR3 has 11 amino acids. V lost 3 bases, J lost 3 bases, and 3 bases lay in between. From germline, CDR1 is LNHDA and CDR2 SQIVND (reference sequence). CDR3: CASSICYEQYF. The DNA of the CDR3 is TGTGCCAGTAGTATCTGCTACGAGCAGTACTTC. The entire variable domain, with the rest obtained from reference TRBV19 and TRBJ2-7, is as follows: DGGITQSPKYLFRKEGQNVTLSCEQNLNHDAMYWYRQDPGQGLRLIYYSQIVNDFQKGDIAEGYSVSREKKESFPLTVTSAQKNPTAFYLCASSICYEQYFGPGTRLTVT.

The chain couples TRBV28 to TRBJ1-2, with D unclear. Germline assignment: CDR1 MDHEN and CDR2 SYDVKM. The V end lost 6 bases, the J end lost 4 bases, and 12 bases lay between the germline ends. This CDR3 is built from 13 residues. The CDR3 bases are TGTGCCAGCAGCCCACCGGGAGGCTATGGCTACACCTTC. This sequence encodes CASSPPGGYGYTF.

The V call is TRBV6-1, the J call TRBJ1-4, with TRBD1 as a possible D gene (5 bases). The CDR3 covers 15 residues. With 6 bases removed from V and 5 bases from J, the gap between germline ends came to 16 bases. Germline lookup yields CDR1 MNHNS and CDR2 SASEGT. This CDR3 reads CASRATDAGNEKLFF. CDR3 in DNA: TGTGCCAGCAGGGCGACAGATGCGGGGAATGAAAAACTGTTTTTT.

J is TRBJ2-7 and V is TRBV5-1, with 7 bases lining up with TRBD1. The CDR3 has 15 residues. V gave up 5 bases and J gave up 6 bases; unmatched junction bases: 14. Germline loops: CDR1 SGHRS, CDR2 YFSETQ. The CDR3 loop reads CASSLTGAQSIEQYF. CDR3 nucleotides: TGCGCCAGCAGTTTAACAGGGGCCCAATCCATCGAGCAGTACTTC.

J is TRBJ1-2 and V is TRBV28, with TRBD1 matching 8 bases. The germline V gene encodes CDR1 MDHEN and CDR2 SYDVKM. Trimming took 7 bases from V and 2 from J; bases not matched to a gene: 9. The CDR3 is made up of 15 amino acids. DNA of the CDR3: TGTGCCAGCAAAATCAAAGCAGGGGGCAACTATGGCTACACCTTC. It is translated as CASKIKAGGNYGYTF.

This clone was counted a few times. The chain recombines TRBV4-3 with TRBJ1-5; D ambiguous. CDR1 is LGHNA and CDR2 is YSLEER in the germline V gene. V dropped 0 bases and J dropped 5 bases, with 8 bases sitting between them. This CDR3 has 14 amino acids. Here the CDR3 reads CASSQDRFYQPQHF. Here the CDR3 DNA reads TGCGCCAGCAGCCAAGATCGGTTCTATCAGCCCCAGCATTTT.

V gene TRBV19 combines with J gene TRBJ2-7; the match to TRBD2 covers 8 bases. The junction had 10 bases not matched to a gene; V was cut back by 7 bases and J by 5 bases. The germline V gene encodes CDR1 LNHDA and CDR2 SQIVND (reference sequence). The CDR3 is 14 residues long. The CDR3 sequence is CASKKSGSSNEQYF. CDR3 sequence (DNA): TGTGCCAGTAAGAAGAGCGGGAGTTCCAACGAGCAGTACTTC.

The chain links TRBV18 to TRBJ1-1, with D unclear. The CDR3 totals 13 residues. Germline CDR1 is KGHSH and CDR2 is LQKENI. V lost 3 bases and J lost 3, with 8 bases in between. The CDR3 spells CASSPHPDTEAFF. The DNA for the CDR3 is TGTGCCAGCTCACCTCACCCGGACACTGAAGCTTTCTTT. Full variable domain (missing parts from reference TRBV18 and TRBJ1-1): NAGVMQNPRHLVRRRGQEARLRCSPMKGHSHVYWYRQLPEEGLKFMVYLQKENIIDESGMPKERFSAEFPKEGPSILRIQQVVRGDSAAYFCASSPHPDTEAFFGQGTRLTVV.

The CDR3 protein is CASSSQRESSDTQYF. The CDR3 nucleotides read TGTGCCAGCAGCTCCCAGCGGGAGAGCTCAGATACGCAGTATTTT. This rearrangement joins TRBV5-4 to TRBJ2-3, with 8 bases fitting TRBD2. The germline V gene has CDR1 SGHNT and CDR2 YYREEE (reference sequence). This CDR3 spans 15 amino acids. Losses at the gene ends were 3 bases for V and 4 bases for J; bases not matched to a gene: 7.

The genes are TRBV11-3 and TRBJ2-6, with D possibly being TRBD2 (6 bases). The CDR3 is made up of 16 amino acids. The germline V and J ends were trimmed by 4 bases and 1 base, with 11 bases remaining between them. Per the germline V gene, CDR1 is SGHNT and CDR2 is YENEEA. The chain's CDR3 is CASSSGGVSGANVLTF. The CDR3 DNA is TGTGCCAGCAGCTCCGGGGGAGTATCTGGGGCCAACGTCCTGACTTTC.

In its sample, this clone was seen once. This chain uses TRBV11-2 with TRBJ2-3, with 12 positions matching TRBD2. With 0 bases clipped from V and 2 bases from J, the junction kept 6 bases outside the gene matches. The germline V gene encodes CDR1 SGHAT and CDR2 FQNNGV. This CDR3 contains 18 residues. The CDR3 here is CASSLDGRLAGDTDTQYF. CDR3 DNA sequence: TGTGCCAGCAGCTTAGATGGGAGACTAGCGGGGGACACAGATACGCAGTATTTT.

Here the CDR3 DNA reads TGTGCCAGCAGTGATACCAGGACTAGCGGGACGACCGGGGAGCTGTTTTTT. The encoded protein is CASSDTRTSGTTGELFF. This rearrangement joins TRBV25-1 to TRBJ2-2, with 12 bases aligning to TRBD2. CDR3 size: 17 residues. Germline CDR1 MGHDK, CDR2 SYGVNS. Trimming at V came to 3 bases and at J to 5 bases, leaving 7 bases not matched to a gene.